This T cell receptor beta chain was recovered during a study of type 1 regulatory T cells. Whole-study context: An in vitro protocol generated T-allo10, a Tr1-enriched, alloantigen-specific CD4 T cell product.

Per germline, CDR1 SEHNR and CDR2 FQNEAQ (reference sequence). V trimming: 5 bases; J trimming: 5 bases; junction bases outside the gene matches: 11. CDR3 length: 15 residues. Graft donor-derived T-allo10 cells were described as host-alloantigen-specific, anergic, and alloantigen-specifically suppressive. In regard to this clonotype: Its antigen is currently unknown.

TCRdb reanalysed the reads using MiXCR and keeps one entry per CDR3 protein. The sample contains 60,000 to 70,000 distinct CDR3 sequences, roughly three fifths of which appear only once. Sequenced input: cultured T cells, either the whole culture or a sorted T cell fraction (not recorded which). Sample subset: Tr1-enriched cell product generated in vitro against host alloantigens. The rearrangement links TRBV7-9 to TRBJ1-1, with 7 bases fitting TRBD1. The TCR originated in a human donor in good health. The CDR3 bases are TGTGCCAGCAGCCCGAGGAGGGGGCGCGGGACTGAAGCTTTCTTT. Protein product: CASSPRRGRGTEAFF.